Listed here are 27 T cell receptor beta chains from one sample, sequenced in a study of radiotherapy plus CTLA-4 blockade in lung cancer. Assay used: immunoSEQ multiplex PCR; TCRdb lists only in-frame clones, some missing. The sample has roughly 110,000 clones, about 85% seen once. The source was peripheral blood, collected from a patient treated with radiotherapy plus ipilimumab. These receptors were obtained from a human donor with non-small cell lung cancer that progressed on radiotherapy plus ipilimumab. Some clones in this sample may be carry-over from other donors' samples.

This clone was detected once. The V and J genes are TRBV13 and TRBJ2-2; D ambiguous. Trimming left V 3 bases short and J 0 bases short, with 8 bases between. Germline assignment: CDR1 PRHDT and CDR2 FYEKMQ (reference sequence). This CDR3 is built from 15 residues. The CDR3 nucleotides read TGTGCCAGCAGCTTCGAGTATCCGAACACCGGGGAGCTGTTTTTT. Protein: CASSFEYPNTGELFF.

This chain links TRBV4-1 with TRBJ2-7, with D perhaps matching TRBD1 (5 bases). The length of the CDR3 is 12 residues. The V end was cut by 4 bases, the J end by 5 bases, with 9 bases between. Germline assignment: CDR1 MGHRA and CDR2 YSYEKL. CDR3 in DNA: TGCGCCAGCAGCCTCGACAGACACGAGCAGTACTTC. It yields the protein CASSLDRHEQYF.

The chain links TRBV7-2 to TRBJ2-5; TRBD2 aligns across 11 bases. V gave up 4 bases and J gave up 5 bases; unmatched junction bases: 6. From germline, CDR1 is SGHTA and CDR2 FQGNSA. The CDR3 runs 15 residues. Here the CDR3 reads CASSWVAGGRETQYF. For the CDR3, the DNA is TGTGCCAGCAGCTGGGTAGCGGGGGGGAGGGAGACCCAGTACTTC. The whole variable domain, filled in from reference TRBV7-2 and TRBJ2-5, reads GAGVSQSPSNKVTEKGKDVELRCDPISGHTALYWYRQSLGQGLEFLIYFQGNSAPDKSGLPSDRFSAERTGGSVSTLTIQRTQQEDSAVYLCASSWVAGGRETQYFGPGTRLLVL.

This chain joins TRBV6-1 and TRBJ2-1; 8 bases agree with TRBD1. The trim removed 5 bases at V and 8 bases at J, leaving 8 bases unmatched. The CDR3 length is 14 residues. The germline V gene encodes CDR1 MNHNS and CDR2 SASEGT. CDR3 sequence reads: CASSTRQGLDEQFF. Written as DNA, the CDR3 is TGTGCCAGCAGTACCCGACAGGGGCTGGATGAGCAGTTCTTC.

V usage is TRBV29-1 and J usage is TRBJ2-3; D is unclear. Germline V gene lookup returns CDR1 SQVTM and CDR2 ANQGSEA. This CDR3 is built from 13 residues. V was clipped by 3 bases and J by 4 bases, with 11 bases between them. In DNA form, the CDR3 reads TGCAGCGTTGATGGACCCCAGGCAGATACGCAGTATTTT. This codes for CSVDGPQADTQYF.

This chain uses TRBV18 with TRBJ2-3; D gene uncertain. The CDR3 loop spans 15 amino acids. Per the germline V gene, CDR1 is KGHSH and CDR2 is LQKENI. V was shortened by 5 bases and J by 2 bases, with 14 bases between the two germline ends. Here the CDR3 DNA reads TGTGCCAGCTCATCCCGGTACAGACCCACAGATACGCAGTATTTT. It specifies CASSSRYRPTDTQYF.

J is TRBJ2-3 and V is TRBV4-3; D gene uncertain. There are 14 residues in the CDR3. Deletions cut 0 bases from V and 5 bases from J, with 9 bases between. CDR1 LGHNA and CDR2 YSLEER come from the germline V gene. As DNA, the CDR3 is TGCGCCAGCAGCCAAGATCGTTTTGTAGATACGCAGTATTTT. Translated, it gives CASSQDRFVDTQYF.

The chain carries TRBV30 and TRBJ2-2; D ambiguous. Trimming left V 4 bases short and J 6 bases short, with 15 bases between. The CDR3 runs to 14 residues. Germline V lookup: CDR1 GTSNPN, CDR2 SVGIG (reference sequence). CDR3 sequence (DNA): TGTGCCTGGACTCAGGTTAATATCGCCGGGGAGCTGTTTTTT. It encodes CAWTQVNIAGELFF.

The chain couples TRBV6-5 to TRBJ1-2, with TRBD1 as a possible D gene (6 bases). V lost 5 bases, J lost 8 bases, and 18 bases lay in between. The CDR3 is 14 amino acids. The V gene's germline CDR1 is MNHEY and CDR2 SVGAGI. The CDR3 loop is CASSTPTGLWGYTF. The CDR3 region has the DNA TGTGCCAGCAGTACCCCGACAGGTCTATGGGGCTACACCTTC.

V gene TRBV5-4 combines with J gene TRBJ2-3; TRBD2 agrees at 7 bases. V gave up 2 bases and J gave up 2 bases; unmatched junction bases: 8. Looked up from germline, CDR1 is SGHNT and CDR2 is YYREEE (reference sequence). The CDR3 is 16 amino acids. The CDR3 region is CASSFGGRTVTDTQYF. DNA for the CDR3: TGTGCCAGCAGCTTCGGGGGGAGGACGGTCACAGATACGCAGTATTTT.

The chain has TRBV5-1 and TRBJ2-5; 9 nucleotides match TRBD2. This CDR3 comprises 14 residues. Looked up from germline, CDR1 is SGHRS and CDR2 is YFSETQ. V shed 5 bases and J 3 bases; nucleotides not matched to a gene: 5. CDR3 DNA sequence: TGCGCCAGCAGTTTCGGCGGGGGGGAAGAGACCCAGTACTTC. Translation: CASSFGGGEETQYF.

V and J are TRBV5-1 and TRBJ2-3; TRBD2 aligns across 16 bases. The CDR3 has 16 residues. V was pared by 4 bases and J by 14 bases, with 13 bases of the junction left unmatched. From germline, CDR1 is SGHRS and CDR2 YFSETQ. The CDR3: CASSPLPGLAGGPSYF. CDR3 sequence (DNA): TGCGCCAGCAGCCCTCTTCCGGGACTAGCGGGGGGGCCTTCGTATTTT.

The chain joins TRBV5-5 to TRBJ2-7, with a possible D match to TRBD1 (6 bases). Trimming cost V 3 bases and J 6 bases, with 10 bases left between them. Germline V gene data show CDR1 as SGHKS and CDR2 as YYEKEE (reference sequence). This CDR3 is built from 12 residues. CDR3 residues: CASSSGVGEQYF. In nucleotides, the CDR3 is TGTGCCAGCAGCTCAGGGGTGGGCGAGCAGTACTTC.

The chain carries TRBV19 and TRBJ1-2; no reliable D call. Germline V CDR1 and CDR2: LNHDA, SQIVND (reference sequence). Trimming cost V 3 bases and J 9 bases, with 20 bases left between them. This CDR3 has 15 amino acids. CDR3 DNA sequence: TGTGCCAGTAGTATCAAGCTCGGGGTACCGATTAGCTACACCTTC. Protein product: CASSIKLGVPISYTF.

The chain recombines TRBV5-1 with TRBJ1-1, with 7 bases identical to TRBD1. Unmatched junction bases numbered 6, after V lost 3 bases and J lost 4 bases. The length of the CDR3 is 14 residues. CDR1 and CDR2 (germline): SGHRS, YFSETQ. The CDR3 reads CASSSTPGGTEAFF. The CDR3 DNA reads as TGCGCCAGCAGCTCAACCCCAGGGGGCACTGAAGCTTTCTTT. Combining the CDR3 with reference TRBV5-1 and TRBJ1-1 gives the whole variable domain KAGVTQTPRYLIKTRGQQVTLSCSPISGHRSVSWYQQTPGQGLQFLFEYFSETQRNKGNFPGRFSGRQFSNSRSEMNVSTLELGDSALYLCASSSTPGGTEAFFGQGTRLTVV.

The CDR3 region has the DNA TGTGCCAGCAGCTTCCCGCTTGCAACTAATGAAAAACTGTTTTTT. Translated, it gives CASSFPLATNEKLFF. The chain is built from TRBV5-4 and TRBJ1-4; the D is unclear. Trimming removed 2 bases from V and 0 bases from J, with 8 bases in between. CDR1 and CDR2 from the germline V gene are SGHNT and YYREEE (reference sequence). This CDR3 comprises 15 residues.

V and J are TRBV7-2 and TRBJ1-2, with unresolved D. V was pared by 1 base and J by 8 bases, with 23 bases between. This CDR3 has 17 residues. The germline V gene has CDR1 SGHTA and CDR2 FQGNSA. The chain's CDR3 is CASSLEGWRDPSRGYTF. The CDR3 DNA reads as TGTGCCAGCAGCTTAGAAGGCTGGCGGGATCCCAGTCGAGGCTACACCTTC.

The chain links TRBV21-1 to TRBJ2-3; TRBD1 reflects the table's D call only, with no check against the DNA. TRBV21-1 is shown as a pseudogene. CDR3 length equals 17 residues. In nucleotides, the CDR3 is TGTGCCAGCAGCAAAGGAGGACAGGGTTTTCTCACAGATACGCAGTATTTT. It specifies CASSKGGQGFLTDTQYF.

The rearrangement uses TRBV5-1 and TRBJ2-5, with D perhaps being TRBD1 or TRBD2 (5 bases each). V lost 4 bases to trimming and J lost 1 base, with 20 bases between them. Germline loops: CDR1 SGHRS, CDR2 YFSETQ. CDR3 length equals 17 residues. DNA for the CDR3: TGCGCCAGCAGCGGGGGTGTTCGGGGCCCATCCCAAGAGACCCAGTACTTC. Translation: CASSGGVRGPSQETQYF.

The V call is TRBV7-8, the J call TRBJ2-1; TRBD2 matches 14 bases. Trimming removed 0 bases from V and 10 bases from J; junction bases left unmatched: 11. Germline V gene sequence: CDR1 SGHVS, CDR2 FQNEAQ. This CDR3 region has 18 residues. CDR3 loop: CASSLATSGGAGVGEQFF. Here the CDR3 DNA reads TGTGCCAGCAGCTTAGCGACTAGCGGGGGGGCCGGAGTTGGAGAGCAGTTCTTC.

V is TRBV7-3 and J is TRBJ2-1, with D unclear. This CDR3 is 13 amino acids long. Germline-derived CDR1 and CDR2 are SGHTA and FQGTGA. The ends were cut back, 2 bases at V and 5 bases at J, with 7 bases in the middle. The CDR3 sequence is CASSLLLHNEQFF. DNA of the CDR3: TGTGCCAGCAGCTTACTCCTGCACAATGAGCAGTTCTTC.

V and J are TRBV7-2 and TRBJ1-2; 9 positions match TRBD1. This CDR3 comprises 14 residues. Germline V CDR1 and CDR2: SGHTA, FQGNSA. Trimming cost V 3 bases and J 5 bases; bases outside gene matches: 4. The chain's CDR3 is CASSFRQGDYGYTF. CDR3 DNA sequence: TGTGCCAGCAGCTTCCGACAGGGGGATTATGGCTACACCTTC.

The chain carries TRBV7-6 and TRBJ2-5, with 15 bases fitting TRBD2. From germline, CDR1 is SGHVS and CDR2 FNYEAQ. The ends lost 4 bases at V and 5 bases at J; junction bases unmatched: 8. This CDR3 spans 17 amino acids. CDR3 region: CASSSGLAGGGGETQYF. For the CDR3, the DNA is TGTGCCAGCAGCTCGGGACTAGCGGGGGGAGGAGGGGAGACCCAGTACTTC. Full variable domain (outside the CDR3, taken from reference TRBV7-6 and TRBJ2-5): GAGVSQSPRYKVTKRGQDVALRCDPISGHVSLYWYRQALGQGPEFLTYFNYEAQQDKSGLPNDRFSAERPEGSISTLTIQRTEQRDSAMYRCASSSGLAGGGGETQYFGPGTRLLVL.

CDR3 sequence (DNA): TGCGCCAGCGAGCAGGGGGCCCCCTACAATGAGCAGTTCTTC. Translated, it gives CASEQGAPYNEQFF. The chain couples TRBV5-1 to TRBJ2-1, with TRBD1 matching 8 bases. The CDR3 runs to 14 residues. V lost 7 bases and J lost 2; bases outside the gene matches: 5. Germline values: CDR1 SGHRS, CDR2 YFSETQ.

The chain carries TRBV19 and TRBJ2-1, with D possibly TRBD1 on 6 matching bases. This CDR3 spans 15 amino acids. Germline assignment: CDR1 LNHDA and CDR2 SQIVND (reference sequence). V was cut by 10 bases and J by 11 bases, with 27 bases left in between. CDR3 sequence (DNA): TGTGCCACCACCCGAACAGGGACATCACAATCGAAGCAGTTCTTC. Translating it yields CATTRTGTSQSKQFF.

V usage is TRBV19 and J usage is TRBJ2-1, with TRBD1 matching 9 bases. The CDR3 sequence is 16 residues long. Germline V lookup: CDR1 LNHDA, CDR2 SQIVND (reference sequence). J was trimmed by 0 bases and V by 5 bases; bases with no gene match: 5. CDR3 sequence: CASSATGGHSYNEQFF. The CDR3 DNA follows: TGTGCCAGTAGTGCCACAGGGGGCCACTCCTACAATGAGCAGTTCTTC. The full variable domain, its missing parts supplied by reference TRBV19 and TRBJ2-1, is DGGITQSPKYLFRKEGQNVTLSCEQNLNHDAMYWYRQDPGQGLRLIYYSQIVNDFQKGDIAEGYSVSREKKESFPLTVTSAQKNPTAFYLCASSATGGHSYNEQFFGPGTRLTVL.

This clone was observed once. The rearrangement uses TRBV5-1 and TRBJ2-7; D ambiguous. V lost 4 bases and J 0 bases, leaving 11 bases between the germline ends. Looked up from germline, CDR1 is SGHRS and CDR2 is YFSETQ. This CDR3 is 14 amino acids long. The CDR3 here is CASSLHSNSYEQYF. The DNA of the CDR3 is TGCGCCAGCAGCCTCCATTCGAACTCCTACGAGCAGTACTTC.